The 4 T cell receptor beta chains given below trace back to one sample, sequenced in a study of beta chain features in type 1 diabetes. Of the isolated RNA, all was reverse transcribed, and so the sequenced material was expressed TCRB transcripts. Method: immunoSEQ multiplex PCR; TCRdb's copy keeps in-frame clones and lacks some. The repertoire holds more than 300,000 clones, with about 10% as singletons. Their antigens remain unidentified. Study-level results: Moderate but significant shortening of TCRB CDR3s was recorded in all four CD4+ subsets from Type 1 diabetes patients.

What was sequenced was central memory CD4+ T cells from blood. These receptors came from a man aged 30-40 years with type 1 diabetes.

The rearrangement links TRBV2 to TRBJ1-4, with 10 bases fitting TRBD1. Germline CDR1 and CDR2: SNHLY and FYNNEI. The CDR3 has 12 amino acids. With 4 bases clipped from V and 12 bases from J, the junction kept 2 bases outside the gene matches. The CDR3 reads CASSGDRGELFF. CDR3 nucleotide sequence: TGTGCCAGCAGTGGGGACAGGGGAGAACTGTTTTTT.

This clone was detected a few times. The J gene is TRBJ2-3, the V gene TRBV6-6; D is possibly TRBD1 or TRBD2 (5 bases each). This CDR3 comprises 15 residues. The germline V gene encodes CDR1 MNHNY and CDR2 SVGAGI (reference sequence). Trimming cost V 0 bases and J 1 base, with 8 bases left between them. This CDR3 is CASSYSQGGTDTQYF. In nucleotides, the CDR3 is TGTGCCAGCAGTTACTCGCAGGGAGGCACAGATACGCAGTATTTT.

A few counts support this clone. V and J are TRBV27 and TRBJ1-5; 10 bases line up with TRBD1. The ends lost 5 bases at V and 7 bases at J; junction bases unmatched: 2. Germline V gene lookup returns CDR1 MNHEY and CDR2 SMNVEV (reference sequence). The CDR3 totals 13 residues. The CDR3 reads CASSMTGGQPQHF. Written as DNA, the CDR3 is TGTGCCAGCAGTATGACAGGGGGCCAGCCCCAGCATTTT.

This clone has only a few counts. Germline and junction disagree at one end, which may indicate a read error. The CDR3 loop is CASSPLTVMNTEAFF. CDR3 sequence (DNA): TGTGCTAGCAGCCCACTGACGGTCATGAACACTGAAGCTTTCTTT. The chain combines TRBV7-7 with TRBJ1-1; D unclear. This CDR3 contains 15 residues. Germline CDR1 reads SSHAT; CDR2 reads FNYEAQ (reference sequence).